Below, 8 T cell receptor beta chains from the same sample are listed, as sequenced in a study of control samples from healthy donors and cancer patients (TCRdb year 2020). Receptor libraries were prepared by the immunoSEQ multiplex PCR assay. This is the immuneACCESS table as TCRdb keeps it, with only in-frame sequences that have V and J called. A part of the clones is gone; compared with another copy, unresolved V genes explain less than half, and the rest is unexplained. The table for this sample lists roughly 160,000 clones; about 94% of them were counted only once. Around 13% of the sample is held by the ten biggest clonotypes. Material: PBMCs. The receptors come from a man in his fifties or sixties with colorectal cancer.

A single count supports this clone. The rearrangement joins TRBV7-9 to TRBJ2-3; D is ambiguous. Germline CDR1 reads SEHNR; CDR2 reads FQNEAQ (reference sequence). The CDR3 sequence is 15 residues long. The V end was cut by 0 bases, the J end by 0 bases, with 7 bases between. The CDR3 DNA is TGTGCCAGCAGCTTAGCTACGATCAGCACAGATACGCAGTATTTT. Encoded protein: CASSLATISTDTQYF.

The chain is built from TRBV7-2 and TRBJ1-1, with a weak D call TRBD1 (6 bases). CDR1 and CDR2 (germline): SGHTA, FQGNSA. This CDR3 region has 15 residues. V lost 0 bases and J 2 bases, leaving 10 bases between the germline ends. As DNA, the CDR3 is TGTGCCAGCAGCTTAGCGCAAGGGGGAAACACTGAAGCTTTCTTT. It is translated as CASSLAQGGNTEAFF.

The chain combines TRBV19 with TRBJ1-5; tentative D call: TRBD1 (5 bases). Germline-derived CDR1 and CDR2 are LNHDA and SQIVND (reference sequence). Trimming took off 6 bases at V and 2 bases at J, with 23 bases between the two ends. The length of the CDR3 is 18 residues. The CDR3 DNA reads TGTGCCAGTAGGTCTAATATCGGGGAGGGGCGAGGCAATCAGCCCCAGCATTTT. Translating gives CASRSNIGEGRGNQPQHF.

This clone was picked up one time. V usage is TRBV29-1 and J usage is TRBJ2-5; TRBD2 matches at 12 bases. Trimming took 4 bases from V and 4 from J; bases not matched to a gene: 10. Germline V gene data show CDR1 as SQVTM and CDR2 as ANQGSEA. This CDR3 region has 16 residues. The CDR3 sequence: CSVGASGGAAGETQYF. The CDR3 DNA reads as TGCAGCGTTGGGGCTAGCGGGGGGGCAGCGGGAGAGACCCAGTACTTC.

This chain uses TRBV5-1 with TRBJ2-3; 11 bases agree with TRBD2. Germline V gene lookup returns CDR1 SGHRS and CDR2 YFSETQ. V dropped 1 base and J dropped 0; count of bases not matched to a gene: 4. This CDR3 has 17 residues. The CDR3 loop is CASSLTSGGQSTDTQYF. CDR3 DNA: TGCGCCAGCAGCTTGACTAGCGGGGGCCAAAGCACAGATACGCAGTATTTT.

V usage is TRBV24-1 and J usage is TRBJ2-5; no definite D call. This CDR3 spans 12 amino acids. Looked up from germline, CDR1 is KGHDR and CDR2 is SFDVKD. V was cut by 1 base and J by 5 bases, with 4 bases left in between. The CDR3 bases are TGTGCCACCAGTGATTTTGGCGAGACCCAGTACTTC. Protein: CATSDFGETQYF.

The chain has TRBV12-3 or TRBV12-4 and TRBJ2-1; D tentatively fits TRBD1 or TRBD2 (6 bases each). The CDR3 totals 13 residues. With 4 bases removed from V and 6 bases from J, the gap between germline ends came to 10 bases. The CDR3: CASSWGAGNEQFF. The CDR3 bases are TGTGCCAGCAGTTGGGGGGCCGGCAATGAGCAGTTCTTC.

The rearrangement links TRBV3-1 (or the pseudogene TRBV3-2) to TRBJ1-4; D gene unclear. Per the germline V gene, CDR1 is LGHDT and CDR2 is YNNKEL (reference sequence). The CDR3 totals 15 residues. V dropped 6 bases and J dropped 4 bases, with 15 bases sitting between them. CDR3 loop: CASSPQRGVNEKLFF. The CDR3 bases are TGTGCCAGCAGTCCCCAGCGGGGAGTTAATGAAAAACTGTTTTTT.